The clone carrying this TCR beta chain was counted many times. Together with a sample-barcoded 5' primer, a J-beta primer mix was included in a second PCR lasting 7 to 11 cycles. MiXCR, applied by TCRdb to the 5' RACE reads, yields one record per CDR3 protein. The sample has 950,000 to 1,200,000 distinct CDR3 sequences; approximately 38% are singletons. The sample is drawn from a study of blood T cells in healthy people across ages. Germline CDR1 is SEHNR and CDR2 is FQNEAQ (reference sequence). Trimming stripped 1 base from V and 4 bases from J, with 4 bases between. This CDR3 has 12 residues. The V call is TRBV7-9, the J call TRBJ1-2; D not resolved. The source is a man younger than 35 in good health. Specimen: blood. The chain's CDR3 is CASSLVGYGYTF. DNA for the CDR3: TGTGCCAGCAGCTTAGTTGGCTATGGCTACACCTTC.